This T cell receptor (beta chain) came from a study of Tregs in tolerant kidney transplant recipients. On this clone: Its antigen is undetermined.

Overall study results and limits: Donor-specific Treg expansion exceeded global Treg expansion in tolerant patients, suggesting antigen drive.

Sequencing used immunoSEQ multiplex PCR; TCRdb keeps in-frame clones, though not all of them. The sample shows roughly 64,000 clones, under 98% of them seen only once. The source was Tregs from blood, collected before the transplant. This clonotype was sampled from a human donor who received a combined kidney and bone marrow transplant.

The CDR3 DNA reads TGTGCCAGCAGTTGGCAGCCCGGGCAGCCCCAGCATTTT. It encodes CASSWQPGQPQHF. V and J are TRBV27 and TRBJ1-5; D is ambiguous. Deletions cut 4 bases from V and 7 bases from J, with 11 bases between. CDR3 length: 13 residues. CDR1 MNHEY and CDR2 SMNVEV come from the germline V gene (reference sequence).